Sequencing of this T cell receptor beta chain was carried out in a study of read filtering for tumor transcriptome and immune sequencing (dated by TCRdb to 2019 to 2021). Regarding the study in general: The cohort consisted of over 16 male and around 14 female patients, with a mean age of about 70 years and an age range of about 45 to 90. By revised international staging, eight or nine patients were R-ISS I, under 20 were R-ISS II and over 5 were R-ISS III. After DNase treatment, whole-transcriptome libraries were prepared with the TruSeq RNA Access Library Prep Kit. TCR-region mapped reads per sample ranged from about 4 to 10.27 million with IR-seq versus only about 75 to 1273 with RNA-seq. TCR repertoires obtained by targeted immune repertoire sequencing and by bulk whole-transcriptome sequencing performed on the same bone marrow samples were compared. One main goal was a read-filtering strategy for immune repertoire data, in particular deciding whether clonotypes backed by only one read should be removed. Broad study findings and their caveats: The sorted CD138-negative fraction was a mixed bone marrow immune population, not purified T cells. The correlation between IR-seq and RNA-seq shared clonotype proportions was increased by removal of single-read clonotypes. In IR-seq, approximately 82% of clonotypes but about 4% of total reads were represented by single-read clonotypes, whereas in RNA-seq, about 70% of clonotypes and about 46% of reads were represented by single-read clonotypes. IR-seq captured clonotypes at much higher depth and more reliably than RNA-seq, and smaller IR-seq throughput sufficed to identify most shared clonotypes.

Every patient had bone marrow sampled at the time of active disease. Ficoll-Hypaque density gradient centrifugation was used to isolate the bone marrow mononuclear cells. Myeloma plasma cells were removed and CD138-negative cells were obtained by negative selection following labeling with CD138 magnetic microbeads on a MACS separator. The purity of the isolated cells was checked by flow cytometry with CD138 antibodies on an Attune NxT. TRIzol reagent was used to extract total RNA, which was then quantified with a NanoDrop spectrophotometer. For each patient, paired RNA-seq and IR-seq were run on the CD138-negative bone marrow sample from that patient. Including the terminal cysteine and phenylalanine, the CDR3 comprises 14 residues. Of the read, only the CDR3 DNA is kept; its 42 bases are in frame from base 1. V loses 6 bases, J loses 2 bases, and the germline ends lie 13 bases apart. The Immunoverse kit was used to build TCR libraries from around 420 ng RNA, with molecular barcoded adaptors covering alpha/delta and beta/gamma chains. TCR library preparation used the same RNA that was used for transcriptome sequencing. Sequencing of TCR libraries was carried out on an Illumina HiSeq 4000 with 2 x 150 cycles. As for the authors' bioinformatics: TCR reads were aligned to human V, D, J and C references and assembled into CDR3 clonotypes with MiXCR, including quality filtering and error correction. The tcR package in R was used to analyze clonotype counts and gene usage diversity. For inspection of raw mapping reads, RNA-seq reads were mapped by STAR aligner version 2.5.3a onto GRCh37 of the human genome. To test how sequencing depth affected the clonotypes detected, IR-seq fastq files were randomly downsampled with Seqtk 1.3. TCRdb trimmed public reads at Q25 via fastp, called clones via MiXCR and kept in-frame beta chains. All rows with the same CDR3 protein become a single entry with the most common DNA and genes. The authors' filters were not applied to this entry. This sample holds some 130,000 distinct CDR3 sequences; 10% to 15% were observed only once. The biggest ten clones account for approximately 10% of the sample.

This clonotype was recorded many times. Its antigen is not yet known. Base qualities are not provided; no much larger clone lies one nucleotide away. The chain joins TRBV12-3 or TRBV12-4 to TRBJ1-1, and possibly TRBD1, on 6 matching bases. Sequenced input: a population of CD138-negative cells sorted from bone marrow. Read against the paper, the sample's cell subset or site label means: bone marrow mononuclear cells depleted of CD138+ plasma/myeloma cells by negative magnetic selection. This clonotype was obtained from a donor at least 40 years old with multiple myeloma. The CDR3 has the sequence CASRLQGVNTEAFF. The sequenced DNA: TGTGCCAGCAGGTTACAGGGAGTAAACACTGAAGCTTTCTTT.